Listed below are T cell receptor beta chains from one sample, sequenced in a study of T cells in Graves' hyperthyroidism and ophthalmopathy. From the multiplex PCR reads, TCRdb called clonotypes with MiXCR, one entry per CDR3 protein. The sample lists a few hundred thousand distinct CDR3 sequences; around 46% were seen once. The material sequenced was peripheral blood or thyroid tissue (not recorded which). The receptors shown here come from an adult woman with Graves' disease, either hyperthyroidism or ophthalmopathy (not recorded which). Each CDR3 is given with its conserved first and last residue. A D gene is named only where the DNA matches it firmly. A clone size is listed for some rows: how often the clone was seen (once, few, many), or a class if it is expanded.

TRBD1	TRBV2	.	TRBJ1-2	TGTGCCAGCGACGGTAGTCCGGGACAGGGGGGAGGCTACACCTTC	CASDGSPGQGGGYTF
.	TRBV29-1	few	TRBJ1-1	TGCAGCGATACAGGGACTGAAGCTTTCTTT	CSDTGTEAFF
.	TRBV12-3/TRBV12-4	.	TRBJ1-1	TGTGCCAGCACCTGGGGGGGATTGGGAAACACTGAAGCTTTCTTT	CASTWGGLGNTEAFF
.	TRBV3-1	many	TRBJ1-1	TGTGCCAGCAGCCAAAGGACTGAAGCTTTCTTT	CASSQRTEAFF
.	TRBV2	.	TRBJ1-5	TGTGCCTGCAGTGCCTGGAGCCGCGAGCTTAATAGCAATCAGCCCCAGCATTTT	CACSAWSRELNSNQPQHF
.	TRBV5-1	.	TRBJ2-6	TGCGCCAGCCGGCGAGGGGGGACCTACGTCCTGACTTTC	CASRRGGTYVLTF
.	TRBV19	many	TRBJ1-2	TGTGCCAGTAGATGGGGCCCCCGGGGCTACACCTTC	CASRWGPRGYTF
TRBD2	TRBV28	.	TRBJ2-2	TGTGCCAGCAGTTTACGGCTAGCGGGTTCGATCGGGGAGCTGTTTTTT	CASSLRLAGSIGELFF
TRBD1	TRBV6-2/TRBV6-3	many	TRBJ2-5	TGTGCCAGCAGGAACCGGGACAGGGGGCCAGAGACCCAGTACTTC	CASRNRDRGPETQYF
.	TRBV12-3/TRBV12-4	.	TRBJ1-1	TGTGCCAGCACCCCAAGCGAGAATAGTAGGAGGACAGCTTTCTTT	CASTPSENSRRTAFF
TRBD1	TRBV15	many	TRBJ1-6	TGTGCCACCAGCAGAGAGGATCCGGGACAGCATTCACCCCTCCACTTT	CATSREDPGQHSPLHF
TRBD2	TRBV9	many	TRBJ2-7	TGTGCCAGCAGCGCGGGGCGGGAGGGCTACGAGCAGTACTTC	CASSAGREGYEQYF
.	TRBV27	few	TRBJ1-1	TGTGCCAGCAGTTTATCAAGTGTCGTCGGGGGAAGGGACACTGAAGCTTTCTTT	CASSLSSVVGGRDTEAFF
.	TRBV5-1	many	TRBJ1-5	TGCGCCAGCAGCTTCGATCCAAATGAGCCCCAGCATTTT	CASSFDPNEPQHF
.	TRBV6-5	many	TRBJ1-1	TGTGCCAGCAGTTTGACAGAACGCAACACTGAAGCTTTCTTT	CASSLTERNTEAFF
TRBD1	TRBV29-1	.	TRBJ2-1	TGCAGCGTTGACTGGACAGGGATGGGCAATGAGCAGTTCTTC	CSVDWTGMGNEQFF
.	TRBV20-1	.	TRBJ1-1	TGCAGTGCTAGAGATGGGCAGGGCGGCTTTGAAGCTTTCTTT	CSARDGQGGFEAFF
.	TRBV29-1	many	TRBJ2-7	TGCAGCGTTGGGCTGCGGACCTTTCGCTACGAGCAGTACTTC	CSVGLRTFRYEQYF
.	TRBV5-1	many	TRBJ2-7	TGCGCCAGCAGTGCACTACCGGGGTCGCTCCCTTACGAGCAGTACTTC	CASSALPGSLPYEQYF
.	TRBV5-5	.	TRBJ1-5	TGTGCCAGCAGCTTTGGTGGTTCGGGGTTGGTTCAGCAGCCCCAGCATTTT	CASSFGGSGLVQQPQHF
TRBD2	TRBV7-3	.	TRBJ2-5	TGCGCCAGCAGCCCGAGACTAGCGGAGACCCAGTACTTC	CASSPRLAETQYF
TRBD1	TRBV19	many	TRBJ2-7	TGTGCCAGTAGTATCGGACAGGGGAATTACGAGCAGTACTTC	CASSIGQGNYEQYF
.	TRBV7-2	many	TRBJ2-5	TGTGCCAGCAGCTTTCACCTGGGGGTCGGAGAGACCCAGTACTTC	CASSFHLGVGETQYF
.	TRBV12-3/TRBV12-4	once	TRBJ1-1	TGTGCCAGCAGTGGTTGGGGGCGAGGGGAAGCTTTCTTT	CASSGWGRGEAFF
.	TRBV28	few	TRBJ1-5	TGTGCTAGAGTGCTGGACAATCAGCCCCAGCATTTT	CARVLDNQPQHF
TRBD1	TRBV4-2	.	TRBJ2-7	TGTGCCAGCAGCAAGATACAGGGGGCGCGAAACCACGAGCAGTACTTC	CASSKIQGARNHEQYF
.	TRBV2	.	TRBJ1-5	TGTGCCAGCAGAGGTGGACAGAGCAATCAGCCCCAGCATTTT	CASRGGQSNQPQHF
.	TRBV11-2	.	TRBJ2-5	TGTGCCAGCAGCTTGGCCCCAGATCAGCCCCAGTACTTC	CASSLAPDQPQYF
.	TRBV7-9	.	TRBJ1-2	TGTGCCAGCAGCTTAGACGGCTCTGGTGGCTACACCTTC	CASSLDGSGGYTF
TRBD1	TRBV13	.	TRBJ1-1	TGTGCCAGCAGCTTACAGGGGGGTATGGCTGAGGCTTTCTTT	CASSLQGGMAEAFF
.	TRBV24-1	.	TRBJ2-6	TGTGCTACCGACAGCTCTGGGGCCAACGTCCTGACTTTC	CATDSSGANVLTF
.	TRBV20-1	.	TRBJ2-7	TGCAGTGCTAGAGAGCCACAGGGATCCAACTACGAGCAGTACTTC	CSAREPQGSNYEQYF
.	TRBV2	few	TRBJ1-1	TGTGCCAGCAGGGAAACAGGGATGTCTGGGAACACTGAAGCTTTCTTT	CASRETGMSGNTEAFF
.	TRBV10-3	.	TRBJ2-7	TGTGCCATCAGCCACGAGGAGGCCGAGCAGTACTTC	CAISHEEAEQYF
TRBD2	TRBV10-3	.	TRBJ2-2	TGTGCCATCAGGCCATGGACTAGCGGGAACACCGGGGAGCTGTTTTTT	CAIRPWTSGNTGELFF
TRBD1	TRBV5-6	many	TRBJ1-5	TGTGCCAGCAGCTCCACAGGGGACTCACATCAGCCCCAGCATTTT	CASSSTGDSHQPQHF
TRBD1	TRBV4-1	many	TRBJ1-5	TGCGCCAGCAGCCAAGACAGGGGGAGAGGTCAGCCCCAGCATTTT	CASSQDRGRGQPQHF
.	TRBV7-8	.	TRBJ2-7	TGTGCCAGCAGCTTAGGGGGAAGCAGGAACTCCTACGAGCAGTACTTC	CASSLGGSRNSYEQYF
.	TRBV19	many	TRBJ1-1	TGTGCCAGTAGGGCCGGCAGTCTGGACACTGAAGCTTTCTTT	CASRAGSLDTEAFF
.	TRBV20-1	.	TRBJ2-4	TGCAGTGCTAGTTCAGGGAAATGGTACTTC	CSASSGKWYF
.	TRBV7-2	many	TRBJ1-2	TGTGCCAGCAGCTCAAATCCGATAAACTATGGCTACACCTTC	CASSSNPINYGYTF
.	TRBV5-1	once	TRBJ1-4	TGCGCCAGCAGAGATTCGGGGATTAACGAAAAACTGTTTTTT	CASRDSGINEKLFF
TRBD2	TRBV7-2	.	TRBJ2-7	TGTGCCAGCAGCGGGAGCGGGACGGAGACCTACGAGCAGTACTTC	CASSGSGTETYEQYF
TRBD1	TRBV6-6	many	TRBJ1-5	TGTGCCAGCAGTCAGGGACAGTTCAATCAGCCCCAGCATTTT	CASSQGQFNQPQHF
.	TRBV20-1	many	TRBJ1-5	TGCAGTGCTAGACAAGACAGAAATCAGCCCCAGCATTTT	CSARQDRNQPQHF
.	TRBV12-3/TRBV12-4	many	TRBJ2-5	TGTGCCAGCAGATTCAGGGAAGAGACCCAGTACTTC	CASRFREETQYF
.	TRBV12-3/TRBV12-4	many	TRBJ2-2	TGTGCCAGCAGTTTTAGTTCCACCGGGGAGCTGTTTTTT	CASSFSSTGELFF
.	TRBV7-2	.	TRBJ2-6	TGTGCCAGCAGCTTAGTAGGAGTGGGAGGCCTGTCTTTC	CASSLVGVGGLSF
TRBD1	TRBV10-3	many	TRBJ1-5	TGTGCCACCAGAAACGACAGGGGAGACCAGCCCCAGCATTTT	CATRNDRGDQPQHF
TRBD1	TRBV10-3	.	TRBJ1-2	TGTGCCATCAGTGAGGCAGGGGGGTATGGCTACACCTTC	CAISEAGGYGYTF
.	TRBV29-1	.	TRBJ1-1	TGCAGCACCAGTCCGGGACCTAACACTGAAGCTTTCTTT	CSTSPGPNTEAFF
TRBD1	TRBV7-9	many	TRBJ1-2	TGTGCCAGCAGCGAGGGACAGGACTGGGGTGGCTACACCTTC	CASSEGQDWGGYTF
.	TRBV5-5	.	TRBJ1-1	TGCGCCAGCAGCGCGGCGGGCCCTAACACTGAAGCTTTCTTT	CASSAAGPNTEAFF
.	TRBV30	many	TRBJ1-1	TGTGCCTGGACTTGGGGGCGGAACACTGAAGCTTTCTTT	CAWTWGRNTEAFF
TRBD1	TRBV10-3	.	TRBJ1-2	TGTGCCAGCAGCGTAGGGGGACAGGGCCTTGGCTACACCTTC	CASSVGGQGLGYTF
.	TRBV6-6	many	TRBJ1-2	TGTGCCAGCAGTTACTTAGGGACTGAGAATGGCTACACCTTC	CASSYLGTENGYTF
TRBD1	TRBV20-1	.	TRBJ1-4	TGCAGTGCCCGAGAGCAGGGGGCAGCAACCGGAAAACTGTTTTTT	CSAREQGAATGKLFF
.	TRBV29-1	.	TRBJ2-7	TGCAGCGTTGAGGCAGGGAGATACGAGCAGTACTTC	CSVEAGRYEQYF
.	TRBV20-1	few	TRBJ1-1	TGCAGTGCCCTCCCTCAGGCGGGGAACACTGAAGCTTTCTTT	CSALPQAGNTEAFF